This T cell receptor (beta chain) emerged from a study of cytomegalovirus exposure and HLA in healthy donors. This clone was found a few times. CDR1 is LGHNA, CDR2 YSLEER, per germline. The CDR3 is 16 residues long. V was clipped by 3 bases and J by 5 bases; unmatched bases: 10. PCR amplification relied on 60 Vbeta primers (plus 13 Jbeta primers). Assay used: immunoSEQ multiplex PCR; TCRdb lists only in-frame clones, some missing. Among 100,000 to 120,000 clones listed, 76% were seen once. These donors, healthy bone marrow donors, were studied. The origin of this receptor is a man younger than 45 in good health and CMV-seropositive. The specimen was PBMCs. The chain is built from TRBV4-3 and TRBJ2-1; 7 bases are shared with TRBD1. This CDR3 reads CASSQAPGTDNNEQFF. The CDR3 DNA reads as TGCGCCAGCAGCCAGGCCCCCGGGACAGACAACAATGAGCAGTTCTTC.